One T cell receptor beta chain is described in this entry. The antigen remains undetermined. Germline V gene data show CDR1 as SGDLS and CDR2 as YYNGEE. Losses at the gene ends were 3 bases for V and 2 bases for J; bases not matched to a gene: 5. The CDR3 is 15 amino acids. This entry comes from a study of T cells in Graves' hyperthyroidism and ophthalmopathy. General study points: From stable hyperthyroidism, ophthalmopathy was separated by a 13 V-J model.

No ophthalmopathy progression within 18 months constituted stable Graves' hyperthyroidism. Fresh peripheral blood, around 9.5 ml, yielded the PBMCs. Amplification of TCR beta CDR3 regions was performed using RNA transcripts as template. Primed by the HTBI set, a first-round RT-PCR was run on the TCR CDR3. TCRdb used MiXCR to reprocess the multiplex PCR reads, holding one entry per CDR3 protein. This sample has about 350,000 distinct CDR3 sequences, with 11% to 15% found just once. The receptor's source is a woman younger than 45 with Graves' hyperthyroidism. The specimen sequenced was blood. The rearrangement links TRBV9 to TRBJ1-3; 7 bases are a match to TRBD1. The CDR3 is CASSGQGSTGNTIYF. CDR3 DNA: TGTGCCAGCAGCGGACAGGGATCTACTGGAAACACCATATATTTT.